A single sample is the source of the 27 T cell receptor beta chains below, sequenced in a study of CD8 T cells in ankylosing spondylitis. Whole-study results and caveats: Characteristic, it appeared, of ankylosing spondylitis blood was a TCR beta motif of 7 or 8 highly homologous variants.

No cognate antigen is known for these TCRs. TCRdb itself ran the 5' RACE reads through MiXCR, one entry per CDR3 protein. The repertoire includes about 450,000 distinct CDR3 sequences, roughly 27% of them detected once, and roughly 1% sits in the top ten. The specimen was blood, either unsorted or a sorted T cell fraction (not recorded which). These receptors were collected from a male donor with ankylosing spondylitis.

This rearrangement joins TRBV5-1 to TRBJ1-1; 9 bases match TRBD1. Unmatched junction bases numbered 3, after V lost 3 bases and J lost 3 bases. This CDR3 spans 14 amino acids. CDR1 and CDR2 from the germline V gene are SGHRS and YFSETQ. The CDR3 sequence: CASSYRTGDTEAFF. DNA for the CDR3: TGCGCCAGCAGCTACCGGACAGGGGACACTGAAGCTTTCTTT. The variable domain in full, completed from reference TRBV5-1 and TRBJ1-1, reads KAGVTQTPRYLIKTRGQQVTLSCSPISGHRSVSWYQQTPGQGLQFLFEYFSETQRNKGNFPGRFSGRQFSNSRSEMNVSTLELGDSALYLCASSYRTGDTEAFFGQGTRLTVV.

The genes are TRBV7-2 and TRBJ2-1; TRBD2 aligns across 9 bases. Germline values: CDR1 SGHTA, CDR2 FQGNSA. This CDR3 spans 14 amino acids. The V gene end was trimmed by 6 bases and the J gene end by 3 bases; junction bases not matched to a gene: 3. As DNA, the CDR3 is TGTGCCAGCAGTCAACTAGCGGGCTACAATGAGCAGTTCTTC. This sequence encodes CASSQLAGYNEQFF.

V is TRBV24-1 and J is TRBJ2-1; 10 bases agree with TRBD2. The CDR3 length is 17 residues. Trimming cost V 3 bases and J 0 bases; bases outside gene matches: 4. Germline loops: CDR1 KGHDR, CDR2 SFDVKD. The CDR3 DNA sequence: TGTGCCACCAGTGATCCTCCTAGCGGGAGCTCCTACAATGAGCAGTTCTTC. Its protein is CATSDPPSGSSYNEQFF.

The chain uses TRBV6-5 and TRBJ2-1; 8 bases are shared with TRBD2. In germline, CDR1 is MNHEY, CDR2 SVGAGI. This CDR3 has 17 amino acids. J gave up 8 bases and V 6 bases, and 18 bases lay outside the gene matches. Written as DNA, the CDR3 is TGTGCCAGCAGCTATGCCTCTTGGGGGACTAGTAGCGATGAGCAGTTCTTC. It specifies CASSYASWGTSSDEQFF.

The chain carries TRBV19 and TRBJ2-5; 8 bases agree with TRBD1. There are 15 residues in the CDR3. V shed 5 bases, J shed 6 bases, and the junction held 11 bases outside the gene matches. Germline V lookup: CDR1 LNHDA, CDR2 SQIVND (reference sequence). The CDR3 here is CASSEQGQAKQTQYF. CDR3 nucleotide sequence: TGTGCCAGTAGTGAACAGGGACAGGCTAAACAGACCCAGTACTTC.

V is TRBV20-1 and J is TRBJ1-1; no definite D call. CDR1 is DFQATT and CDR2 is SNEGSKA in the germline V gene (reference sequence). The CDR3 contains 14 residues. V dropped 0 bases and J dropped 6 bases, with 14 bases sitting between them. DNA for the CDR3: TGCAGTGCTAGAGATCGGAACGGGTTCGCTGAAGCTTTCTTT. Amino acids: CSARDRNGFAEAFF.

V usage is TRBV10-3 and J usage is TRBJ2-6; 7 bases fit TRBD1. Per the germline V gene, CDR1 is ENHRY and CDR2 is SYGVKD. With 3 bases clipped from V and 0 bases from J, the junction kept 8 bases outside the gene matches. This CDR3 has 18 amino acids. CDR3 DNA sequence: TGTGCCATCAGTGAAGGGGACAGCTACATCTCTGGGGCCAACGTCCTGACTTTC. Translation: CAISEGDSYISGANVLTF.

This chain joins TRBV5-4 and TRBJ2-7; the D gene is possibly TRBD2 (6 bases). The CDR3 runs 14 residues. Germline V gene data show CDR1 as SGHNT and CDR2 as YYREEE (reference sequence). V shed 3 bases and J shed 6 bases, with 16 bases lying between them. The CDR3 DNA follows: TGTGCCAGCAGCTGGTACGGGAGTTCGTCCGAGCAGTACTTC. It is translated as CASSWYGSSSEQYF.

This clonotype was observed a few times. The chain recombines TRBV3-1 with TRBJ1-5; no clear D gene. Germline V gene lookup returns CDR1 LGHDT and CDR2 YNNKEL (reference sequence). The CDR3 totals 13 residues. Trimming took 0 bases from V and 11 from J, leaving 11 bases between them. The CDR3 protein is CASSQEPGRSQHF. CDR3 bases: TGTGCCAGCAGCCAAGAACCCGGAAGATCCCAGCATTTT.

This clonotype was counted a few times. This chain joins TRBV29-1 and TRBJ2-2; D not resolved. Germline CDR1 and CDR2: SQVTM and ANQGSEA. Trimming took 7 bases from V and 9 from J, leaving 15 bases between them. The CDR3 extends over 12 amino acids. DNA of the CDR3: TGCAGCGCTGTAAAGTCGTCTTGGGAGCTGTTTTTT. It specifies CSAVKSSWELFF.

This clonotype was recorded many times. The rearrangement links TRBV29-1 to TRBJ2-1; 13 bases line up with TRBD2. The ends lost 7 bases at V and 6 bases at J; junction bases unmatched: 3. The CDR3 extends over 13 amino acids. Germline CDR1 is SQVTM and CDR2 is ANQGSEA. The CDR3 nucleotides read TGCAGCGCCGGGACTAGCGGGACCAATGAGCAGTTCTTC. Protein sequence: CSAGTSGTNEQFF.

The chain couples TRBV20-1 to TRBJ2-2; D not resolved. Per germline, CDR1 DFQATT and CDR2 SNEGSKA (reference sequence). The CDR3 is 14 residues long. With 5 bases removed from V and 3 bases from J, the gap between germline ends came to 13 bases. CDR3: CSAPGPPYTGELFF. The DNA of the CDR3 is TGCAGTGCTCCCGGGCCTCCCTACACCGGGGAGCTGTTTTTT.

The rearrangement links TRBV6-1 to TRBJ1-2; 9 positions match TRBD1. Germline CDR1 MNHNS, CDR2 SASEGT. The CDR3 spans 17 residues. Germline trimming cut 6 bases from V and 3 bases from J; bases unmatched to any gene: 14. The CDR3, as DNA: TGTGCCAGCAGCCGAGCCAATCCGGGACAGGGACACTATGGCTACACCTTC. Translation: CASSRANPGQGHYGYTF.

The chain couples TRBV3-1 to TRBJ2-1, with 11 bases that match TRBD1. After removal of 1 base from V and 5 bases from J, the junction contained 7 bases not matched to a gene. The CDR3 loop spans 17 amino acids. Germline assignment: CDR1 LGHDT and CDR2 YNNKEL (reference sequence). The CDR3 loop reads CASSQGPGQGANNEQFF. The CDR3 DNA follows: TGTGCCAGCAGCCAAGGACCTGGACAGGGGGCTAACAATGAGCAGTTCTTC.

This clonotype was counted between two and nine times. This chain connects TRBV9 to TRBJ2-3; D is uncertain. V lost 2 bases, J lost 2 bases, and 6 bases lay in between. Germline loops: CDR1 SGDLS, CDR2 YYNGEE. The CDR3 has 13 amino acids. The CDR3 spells CASSVANTDTQYF. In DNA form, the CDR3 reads TGTGCCAGCAGCGTGGCTAACACAGATACGCAGTATTTT.

CDR3 coding DNA: TGCAGTATAGCGGGAGACAATGAGCAGTTCTTC. Its protein product is CSIAGDNEQFF. The chain combines TRBV20-1 with TRBJ2-1; TRBD2 matches 9 bases. The V gene's germline CDR1 is DFQATT and CDR2 SNEGSKA (reference sequence). The CDR3 contains 11 residues. Unmatched junction bases numbered 1, after V lost 8 bases and J lost 5 bases.

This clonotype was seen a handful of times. The CDR3: CAWSPEGLREQYV. The CDR3 region has the DNA TGTGCCTGGAGCCCTGAGGGACTCCGCGAGCAGTACGTC. The chain has TRBV30 and TRBJ2-7, with D maybe TRBD2 (6 bases). Trimming took off 3 bases at V and 6 bases at J, with 15 bases between the two ends. This CDR3 contains 13 residues. Looked up from germline, CDR1 is GTSNPN and CDR2 is SVGIG (reference sequence).

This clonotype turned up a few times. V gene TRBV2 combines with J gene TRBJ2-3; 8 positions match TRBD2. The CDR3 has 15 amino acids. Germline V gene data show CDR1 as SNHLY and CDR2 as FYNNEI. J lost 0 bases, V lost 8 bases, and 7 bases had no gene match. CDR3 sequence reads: CASRLAGISTDTQYF. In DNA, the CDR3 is TGTGCCAGCCGGTTAGCGGGGATAAGCACAGATACGCAGTATTTT.

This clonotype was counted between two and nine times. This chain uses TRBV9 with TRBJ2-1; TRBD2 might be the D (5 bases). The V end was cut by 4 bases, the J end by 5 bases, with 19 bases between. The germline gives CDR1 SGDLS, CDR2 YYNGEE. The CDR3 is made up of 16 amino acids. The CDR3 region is CASSPRLPRLNNEQFF. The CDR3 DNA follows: TGTGCCAGCAGCCCGAGACTACCCCGCTTGAACAATGAGCAGTTCTTC. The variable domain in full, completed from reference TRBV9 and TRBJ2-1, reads DSGVTQTPKHLITATGQRVTLRCSPRSGDLSVYWYQQSLDQGLQFLIQYYNGEERAKGNILERFSAQQFPDLHSELNLSSLELGDSALYFCASSPRLPRLNNEQFFGPGTRLTVL.

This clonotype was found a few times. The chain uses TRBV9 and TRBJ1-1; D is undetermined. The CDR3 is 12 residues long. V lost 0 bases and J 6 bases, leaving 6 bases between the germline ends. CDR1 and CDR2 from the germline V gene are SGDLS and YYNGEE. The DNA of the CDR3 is TGTGCCAGCAGCGTAGTGGGTGCTGAAGCTTTCTTT. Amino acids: CASSVVGAEAFF.

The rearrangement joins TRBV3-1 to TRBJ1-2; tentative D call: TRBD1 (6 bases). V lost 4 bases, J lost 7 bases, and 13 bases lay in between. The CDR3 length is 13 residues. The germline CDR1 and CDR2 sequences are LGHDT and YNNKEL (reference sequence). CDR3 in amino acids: CASSLDRTLGYTF. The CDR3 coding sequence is TGTGCCAGCAGCCTCGACAGGACCCTTGGCTACACCTTC.

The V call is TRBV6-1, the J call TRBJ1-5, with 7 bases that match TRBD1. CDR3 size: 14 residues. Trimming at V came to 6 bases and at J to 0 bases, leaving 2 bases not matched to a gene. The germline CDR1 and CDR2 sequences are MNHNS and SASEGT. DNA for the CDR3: TGTGCCAGCAGGACAGGGTATAGCAATCAGCCCCAGCATTTT. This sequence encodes CASRTGYSNQPQHF.

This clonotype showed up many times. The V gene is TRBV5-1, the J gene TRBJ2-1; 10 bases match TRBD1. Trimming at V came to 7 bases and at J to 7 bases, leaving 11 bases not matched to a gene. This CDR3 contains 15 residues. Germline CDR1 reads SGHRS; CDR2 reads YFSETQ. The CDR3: CASLPAGQGGNEQFF. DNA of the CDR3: TGCGCCAGCCTCCCGGCTGGACAGGGGGGAAATGAGCAGTTCTTC.

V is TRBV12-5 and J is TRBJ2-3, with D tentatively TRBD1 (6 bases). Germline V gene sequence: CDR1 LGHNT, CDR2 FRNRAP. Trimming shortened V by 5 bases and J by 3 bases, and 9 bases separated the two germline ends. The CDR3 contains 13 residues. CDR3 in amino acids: CASGLTGTDTQYF. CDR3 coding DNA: TGTGCTAGTGGTCTCACAGGGACAGATACGCAGTATTTT.

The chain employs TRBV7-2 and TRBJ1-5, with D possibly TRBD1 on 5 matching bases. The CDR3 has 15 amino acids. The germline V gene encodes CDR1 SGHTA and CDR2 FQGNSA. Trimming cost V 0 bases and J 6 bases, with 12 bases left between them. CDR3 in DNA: TGTGCCAGCAGCTTAGCGGCAGGGCCCCCTCAGCCCCAGCATTTT. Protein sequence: CASSLAAGPPQPQHF. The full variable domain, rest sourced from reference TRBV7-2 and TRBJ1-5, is GAGVSQSPSNKVTEKGKDVELRCDPISGHTALYWYRQSLGQGLEFLIYFQGNSAPDKSGLPSDRFSAERTGGSVSTLTIQRTQQEDSAVYLCASSLAAGPPQPQHFGDGTRLSIL.

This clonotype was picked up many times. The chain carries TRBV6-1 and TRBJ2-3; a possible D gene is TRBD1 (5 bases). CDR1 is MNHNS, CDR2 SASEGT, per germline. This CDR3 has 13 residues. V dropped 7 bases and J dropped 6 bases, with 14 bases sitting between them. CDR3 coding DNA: TGTGCCAGCACCCCCAGGGCAGGGGATACGCAGTATTTT. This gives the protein CASTPRAGDTQYF.

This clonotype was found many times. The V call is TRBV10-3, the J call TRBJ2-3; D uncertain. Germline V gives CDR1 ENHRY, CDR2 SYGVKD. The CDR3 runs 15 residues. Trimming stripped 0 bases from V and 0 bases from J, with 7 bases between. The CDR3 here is CAISESTGSTDTQYF. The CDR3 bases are TGTGCCATCAGTGAGTCGACCGGGAGCACAGATACGCAGTATTTT.